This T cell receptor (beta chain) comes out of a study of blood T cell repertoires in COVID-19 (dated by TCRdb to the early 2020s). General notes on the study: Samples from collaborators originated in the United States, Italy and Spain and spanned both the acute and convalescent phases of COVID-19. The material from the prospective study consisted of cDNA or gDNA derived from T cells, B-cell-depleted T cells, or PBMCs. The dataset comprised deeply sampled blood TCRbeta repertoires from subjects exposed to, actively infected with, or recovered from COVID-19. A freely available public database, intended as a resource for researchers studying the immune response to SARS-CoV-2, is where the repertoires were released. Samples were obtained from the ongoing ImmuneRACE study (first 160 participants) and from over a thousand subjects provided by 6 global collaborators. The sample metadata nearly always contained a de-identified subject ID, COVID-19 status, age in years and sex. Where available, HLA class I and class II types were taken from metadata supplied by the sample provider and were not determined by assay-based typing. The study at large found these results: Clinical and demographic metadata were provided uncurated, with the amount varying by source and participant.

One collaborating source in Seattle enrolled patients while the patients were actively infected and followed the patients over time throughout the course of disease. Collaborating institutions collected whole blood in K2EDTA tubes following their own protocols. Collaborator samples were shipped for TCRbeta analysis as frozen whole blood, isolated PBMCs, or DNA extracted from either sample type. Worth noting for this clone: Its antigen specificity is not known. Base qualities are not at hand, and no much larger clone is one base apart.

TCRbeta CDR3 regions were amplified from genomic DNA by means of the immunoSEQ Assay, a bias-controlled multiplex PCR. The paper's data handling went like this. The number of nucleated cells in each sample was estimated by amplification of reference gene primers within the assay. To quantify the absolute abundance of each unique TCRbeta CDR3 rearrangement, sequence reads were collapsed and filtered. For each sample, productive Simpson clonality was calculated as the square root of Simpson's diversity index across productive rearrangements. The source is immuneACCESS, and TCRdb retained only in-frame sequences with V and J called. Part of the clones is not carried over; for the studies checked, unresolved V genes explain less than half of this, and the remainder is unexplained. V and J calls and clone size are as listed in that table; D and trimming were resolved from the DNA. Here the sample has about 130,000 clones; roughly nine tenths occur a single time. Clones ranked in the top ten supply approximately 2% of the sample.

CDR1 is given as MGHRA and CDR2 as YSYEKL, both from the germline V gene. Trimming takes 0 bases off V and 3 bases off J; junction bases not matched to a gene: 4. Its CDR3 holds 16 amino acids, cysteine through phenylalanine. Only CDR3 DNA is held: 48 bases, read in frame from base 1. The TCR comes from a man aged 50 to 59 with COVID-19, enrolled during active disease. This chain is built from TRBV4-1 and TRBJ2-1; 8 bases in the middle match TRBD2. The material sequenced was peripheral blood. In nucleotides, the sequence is TGCGCCAGCAGCCAAGATCAAAGCGGGAGCTACAATGAGCAGTTCTTC. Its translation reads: CASSQDQSGSYNEQFF.